What follows describes a single T cell receptor (beta chain). Its antigen remains undetermined. No much larger clonotype is one base removed from it; base qualities were not supplied. V is reduced by 5 bases and J by 2 bases, leaving a spacing of 13 bases between them. The CDR3 starts with the cysteine, ends with the phenylalanine, and has 14 residues. The CDR3 DNA has 42 bases and is translated from base 1. As encoded in the germline V gene (reference sequence), CDR1 is SEHNR while CDR2 is FQNEAQ. This record belongs to a study of CD8 T cells in ankylosing spondylitis (dated by TCRdb to the late 2010s). With respect to the entire study: T cell receptor beta repertoires were profiled in healthy donors and ankylosing spondylitis patients so that disease-linked TCR variants could be found. Peripheral blood was sampled, and synovial fluid was also collected from ankylosing spondylitis patients. The full study cohort comprised roughly 24 ankylosing spondylitis patients and 110 or so healthy donors.

Sequencing instrument: Illumina HiSeq 2500. Quantitative 5'-RACE with molecular barcodes was used to prepare TCR beta libraries. In the authors' own workflow: Disease-linked TCR variants were identified with a new computational method built on a probabilistic model of VDJ rearrangement. Using fastp at Q25 and MiXCR, TCRdb reprocessed the public reads and kept productive beta chains. Here each entry gathers all rows of one CDR3 protein and keeps the most common genes and DNA. Clone size and V and J calls follow TCRdb, not the original study. This sample is represented by approximately 300,000 distinct CDR3 sequences; 6.5% to 10% of them were singletons. Of the sample, more than 12% falls within the top ten clones. The paper as a whole reports these results and caveats: The disease-linked clones were reported to be significantly enriched in matched synovial fluid samples from ankylosing spondylitis patients. In peripheral blood, the disease-linked clones were found at relatively low frequencies and had a CD8+ phenotype. Some of the motif variants had been reported before in the synovial fluid and blood of reactive arthritis patients, a finding that suggests common disease-initiation mechanisms. A TCR beta motif of several highly homologous amino acid variants appeared characteristic of blood from ankylosing spondylitis patients.

The sequence derives from a male donor with ankylosing spondylitis. Recombination joined TRBV7-9 with TRBJ2-7, with the D gene not clear enough to name. Sequencing was done on a sample of blood, either unsorted or a sorted T cell fraction (not recorded which). CDR3 sequence: CASSLVLAPYEQYF. The base sequence is TGTGCCAGCAGCCTTGTTTTAGCCCCCTACGAGCAGTACTTC.